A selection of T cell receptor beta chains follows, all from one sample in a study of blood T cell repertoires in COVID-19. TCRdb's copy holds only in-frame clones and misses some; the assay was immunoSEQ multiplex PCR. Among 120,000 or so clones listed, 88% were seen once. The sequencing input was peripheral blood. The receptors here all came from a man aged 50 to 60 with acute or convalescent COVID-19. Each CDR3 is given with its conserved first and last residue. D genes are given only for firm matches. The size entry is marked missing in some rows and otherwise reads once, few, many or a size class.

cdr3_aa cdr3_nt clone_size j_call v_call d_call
CASSALTGTSGSTYNEQFF TGTGCCAGCAGCGCGTTGACCGGGACTAGCGGGAGTACCTACAATGAGCAGTTCTTC NA TRBJ2-1 TRBV27 TRBD2
CASSPLDRASPNEQFF TGTGCCAGCTCACCACTTGACAGGGCCTCCCCAAATGAGCAGTTCTTC NA TRBJ2-1 TRBV18 TRBD1
CASSLLAQGENQPQHF TGTGCCAGCAGCTTACTGGCACAGGGGGAGAATCAGCCCCAGCATTTT NA TRBJ1-5 TRBV7-2 TRBD1
CATSDWAADTQYF TGTGCCACCAGTGATTGGGCCGCGGATACGCAGTATTTT NA TRBJ2-3 TRBV24-1 NA
CASSLPGPGVHSPLHF TGTGCCAGCAGTCTGCCTGGGCCAGGGGTTCATTCACCCCTCCACTTT NA TRBJ1-6 TRBV5-6 NA
CASRRQGALNTEAFF TGTGCCAGCAGGCGACAGGGGGCTCTCAACACTGAAGCTTTCTTT once TRBJ1-1 TRBV3-1/TRBV3-2 TRBD1
CASSFGASTYTDTQYF TGCGCCAGCAGCTTTGGAGCGTCTACCTACACAGATACGCAGTATTTT NA TRBJ2-3 TRBV5-1 NA
CASSPTGSLWPQHF TGTGCCAGCAGCCCGACAGGGTCCCTTTGGCCCCAGCATTTT NA TRBJ1-5 TRBV5-5 TRBD1
CASIGPGPAYDTEAFF TGTGCCAGTATTGGTCCAGGGCCGGCCTATGACACTGAAGCTTTCTTT NA TRBJ1-1 TRBV19 NA
CASSQDSGIWYEQYF TGTGCCAGCAGCCAAGATAGCGGGATATGGTACGAGCAGTACTTC once TRBJ2-7 TRBV3-1/TRBV3-2 TRBD2
CASSMPLLDLGDGYTF TGTGCCAGTAGTATGCCCCTCCTAGATTTGGGAGATGGCTACACCTTC NA TRBJ1-2 TRBV19 NA
CASSTRGGTYEQYF TGTGCCAGTAGTACACGGGGGGGGACCTACGAGCAGTACTTC NA TRBJ2-7 TRBV19 TRBD2
CASSLAEAGGLYGYTF TGTGCCAGCAGCTTGGCCGAGGCAGGCGGGCTCTATGGCTACACCTTC NA TRBJ1-2 TRBV5-5 NA
CASSLEIAGVTGELFF TGTGCCAGCAGCTTGGAGATAGCGGGAGTTACCGGGGAGCTGTTTTTT NA TRBJ2-2 TRBV5-5 TRBD2
CASSSSAGGGTDTQYF TGTGCCAGCAGCTCCTCAGCGGGGGGGGGCACAGATACGCAGTATTTT NA TRBJ2-3 TRBV7-2 TRBD2
CASSLVSAGAGANVLTF TGTGCCAGCAGCTTAGTATCGGCAGGGGCTGGGGCCAACGTCCTGACTTTC once TRBJ2-6 TRBV11-3 NA
CASSSPANSGANVLTF TGTGCCAGCAGTTCCCCAGCGAACTCTGGGGCCAACGTCCTGACTTTC NA TRBJ2-6 TRBV6-5 NA
CASSLNNNEQFF TGTGCCAGCAGTTTGAACAACAATGAGCAGTTCTTC few TRBJ2-1 TRBV12-3/TRBV12-4 NA
CASSLIPRENEQFF TGCGCCAGCAGCTTGATCCCTAGGGAGAATGAGCAGTTCTTC NA TRBJ2-1 TRBV5-1 NA
CAWGAQIDTGELFF TGTGCCTGGGGAGCGCAAATAGACACCGGGGAGCTGTTTTTT NA TRBJ2-2 TRBV30 NA
CASTAGTELLYGYTF TGTGCCAGCACCGCGGGGACTGAGTTACTCTATGGCTACACCTTC NA TRBJ1-2 TRBV7-9 NA
CASSLRGTGNTEAFF TGTGCCAGCAGCTTGAGAGGGACAGGGAACACTGAAGCTTTCTTT NA TRBJ1-1 TRBV5-4 TRBD1
CAYREGASSSYEQYF TGTGCCTACCGCGAAGGGGCCTCTAGTTCCTACGAGCAGTACTTC NA TRBJ2-7 TRBV14 NA
CASQQTATNEKLFF TGTGCCAGCCAACAGACAGCAACTAATGAAAAACTGTTTTTT NA TRBJ1-4 TRBV18 NA
CASSGAGPSGGYTF TGTGCCAGCAGCGGCGCCGGGCCCTCGGGAGGCTACACCTTC NA TRBJ1-2 TRBV5-4 NA
CASSLGTGIGDTEAFF TGTGCCAGCAGCTTAGGGACAGGGATCGGGGACACTGAAGCTTTCTTT NA TRBJ1-1 TRBV7-9 TRBD1
CASNSVGGDNYGYTF TGCGCCAGCAACTCTGTCGGGGGGGACAACTATGGCTACACCTTC NA TRBJ1-2 TRBV10-2 NA
CASRTPGQGTYEQYF TGTGCCAGCAGAACCCCGGGACAGGGGACTTACGAGCAGTACTTC NA TRBJ2-7 TRBV27 TRBD1
CASSVLGASTNEQFF TGCGCCAGCAGTGTTTTGGGGGCCTCTACCAATGAGCAGTTCTTC NA TRBJ2-1 TRBV10-1 NA
CASSAAGAPYNEQFF TGTGCCAGCAGCGCCGCGGGAGCACCCTACAATGAGCAGTTCTTC NA TRBJ2-1 TRBV7-9 TRBD2